The 20 T cell receptor beta chains given below trace back to one sample, sequenced in a study of blood T cell repertoires in COVID-19. The data were produced by immunoSEQ multiplex PCR, yet TCRdb's version contains in-frame clones alone and is incomplete. The data hold some 87,000 clones, with 70% to 90% observed a single time. What was sequenced was peripheral blood. These receptors all stem from a human donor in a cohort sampled during active COVID-19.

The V gene is TRBV2, the J gene TRBJ1-2, with 8 bases that match TRBD1. The CDR3 has 13 amino acids. With V trimmed by 5 bases and J by 8 bases, 7 bases remained unmatched. Per the germline V gene, CDR1 is SNHLY and CDR2 is FYNNEI. The CDR3 spells CASSSGTGRGYTF. DNA of the CDR3: TGTGCCAGCAGTTCCGGGACAGGACGCGGCTACACCTTC.

This clone was seen a handful of times. The chain recombines TRBV19 with TRBJ1-2; D not resolved. The CDR3 loop spans 12 amino acids. V lost 1 base to trimming and J lost 3 bases, with 3 bases between them. Germline CDR1 reads LNHDA; CDR2 reads SQIVND (reference sequence). CDR3 residues: CASSIADYGYTF. The CDR3 coding sequence is TGTGCCAGTAGTATAGCGGACTATGGCTACACCTTC.

The V gene is TRBV19, the J gene TRBJ2-2, with D possibly matching TRBD2 (5 bases). Between the trimmed V and J ends, which lost 7 bases and 4 bases, there was a span of 13 bases. The CDR3 sequence is 14 residues long. Germline V gene lookup returns CDR1 LNHDA and CDR2 SQIVND (reference sequence). The CDR3 sequence is CASKGPRGTGELFF. The CDR3, as DNA: TGTGCCAGTAAGGGCCCTCGGGGCACCGGGGAGCTGTTTTTT.

This chain links TRBV19 with TRBJ1-4, with 10 positions matching TRBD1. Germline V CDR1 and CDR2: LNHDA, SQIVND (reference sequence). The CDR3 is 17 residues long. V shed 5 bases and J 2 bases; nucleotides not matched to a gene: 8. The CDR3 sequence: CASSPGQGGSTNEKLFF. In DNA form, the CDR3 reads TGTGCCAGTAGTCCCGGACAGGGGGGCAGTACTAATGAAAAACTGTTTTTT. The entire variable domain, with the rest obtained from reference TRBV19 and TRBJ1-4, is as follows: DGGITQSPKYLFRKEGQNVTLSCEQNLNHDAMYWYRQDPGQGLRLIYYSQIVNDFQKGDIAEGYSVSREKKESFPLTVTSAQKNPTAFYLCASSPGQGGSTNEKLFFGSGTQLSVL.

DNA for the CDR3: TGTGCCAGCTCACCACTAGGGACAGGGGAAAACAATCAGCCCCAGCATTTT. It encodes CASSPLGTGENNQPQHF. This chain links TRBV18 with TRBJ1-5, with TRBD1 matching 10 bases. The V gene end was trimmed by 1 base and the J gene end by 3 bases; junction bases not matched to a gene: 6. Germline loops: CDR1 KGHSH, CDR2 LQKENI. This CDR3 comprises 17 residues.

CDR3 loop: CASRSRRETSTDTQYF. The CDR3 DNA reads TGTGCCAGCAGGTCGAGACGGGAGACTAGCACAGATACGCAGTATTTT. The rearrangement joins TRBV7-2 to TRBJ2-3; weak D call: TRBD2 (6 bases). CDR1 is SGHTA, CDR2 FQGNSA, per germline. This CDR3 region has 16 residues. Trimming left V 6 bases short and J 0 bases short, with 16 bases between. Based on the CDR3 plus reference TRBV7-2 and TRBJ2-3, the full variable domain is GAGVSQSPSNKVTEKGKDVELRCDPISGHTALYWYRQSLGQGLEFLIYFQGNSAPDKSGLPSDRFSAERTGGSVSTLTIQRTQQEDSAVYLCASRSRRETSTDTQYFGPGTRLTVL.

The CDR3 here is CASSYHGGPSTDTQYF. CDR3 nucleotide sequence: TGTGCCAGCAGTTACCACGGGGGACCAAGCACAGATACGCAGTATTTT. The chain has TRBV6-5 and TRBJ2-3; possibly TRBD2 for D (6 bases). The germline V and J ends were trimmed by 2 bases and 0 bases, with 12 bases remaining between them. This CDR3 region has 16 residues. Germline values: CDR1 MNHEY, CDR2 SVGAGI.

The chain couples TRBV7-8 to TRBJ2-2; no reliable D call. Germline-derived CDR1 and CDR2 are SGHVS and FQNEAQ. The V gene lost 5 bases and the J gene lost 0 bases, with 13 bases spanning the gap. The CDR3 has 16 residues. For the CDR3, the DNA is TGTGCCAGCAGCCCCTCGCCAGACACGAACACCGGGGAGCTGTTTTTT. Amino acids: CASSPSPDTNTGELFF. The variable domain in full, with the rest retrieved from reference TRBV7-8 and TRBJ2-2, is GAGVSQSPRYKVAKRGQDVALRCDPISGHVSLFWYQQALGQGPEFLTYFQNEAQLDKSGLPSDRFFAERPEGSVSTLKIQRTQQEDSAVYLCASSPSPDTNTGELFFGEGSRLTVL.

The V and J genes are TRBV7-8 and TRBJ1-2; TRBD1 agrees at 7 bases. The germline V gene has CDR1 SGHVS and CDR2 FQNEAQ. V trimming: 0 bases; J trimming: 7 bases; junction bases outside the gene matches: 8. The CDR3 extends over 15 amino acids. The CDR3 sequence: CASSLAGQRLGGYTF. The CDR3 DNA reads as TGTGCCAGCAGCTTAGCGGGACAGCGTTTAGGTGGCTACACCTTC.

The chain uses TRBV6-6 and TRBJ1-5, with D possibly being TRBD1 (6 bases). The CDR3 runs to 14 residues. The germline V gene has CDR1 MNHNY and CDR2 SVGAGI (reference sequence). V was pared by 0 bases and J by 4 bases, with 7 bases between. As DNA, the CDR3 is TGTGCCAGCAGTTACTCTCAGGGGAATCAGCCCCAGCATTTT. It yields the protein CASSYSQGNQPQHF.

V is TRBV2 and J is TRBJ1-2, with D tentatively TRBD1 (5 bases). From germline, CDR1 is SNHLY and CDR2 FYNNEI. CDR3 size: 13 residues. Trimming shortened V by 2 bases and J by 8 bases, and 12 bases separated the two germline ends. For the CDR3, the DNA is TGTGCCAGCAGTGAAATAGGGGAGGGGGGCTACACCTTC. Its protein is CASSEIGEGGYTF.

This clone was recorded a few times. The V and J genes are TRBV6-2 or TRBV6-3 and TRBJ1-1, with D possibly matching TRBD1 (6 bases). Germline V gene lookup returns CDR1 MNHEY and CDR2 SVGEGT. CDR3 length: 17 amino acids. V gave up 6 bases and J gave up 2 bases, with 22 bases separating them. The CDR3 spells CASSHAGFRTANTEAFF. The CDR3 DNA reads TGTGCCAGCAGCCACGCTGGATTTAGGACAGCCAACACTGAAGCTTTCTTT.

Details on this clone: Sequence at one end of the junction differs from germline and may be a read error. The rearrangement links TRBV7-7 to TRBJ2-1; TRBD1 matches at 7 bases. Germline loops: CDR1 SSHAT, CDR2 FNYEAQ (reference sequence). The length of the CDR3 is 15 residues. The CDR3 bases are TGTGCTAGCAGCCCACAGGGGTACTCCTACAATGAGCAGTTCTTC. Amino acid sequence: CASSPQGYSYNEQFF.

This chain uses TRBV11-2 with TRBJ1-1; the match to TRBD1 covers 11 bases. V was pared by 5 bases and J by 12 bases, with 8 bases of the junction left unmatched. Germline lookup yields CDR1 SGHAT and CDR2 FQNNGV. This CDR3 has 13 amino acids. The CDR3 DNA sequence: TGTGCCAGCAGCACCGCGGACAGGGGGCTGTCTTTCTTT. Its translation: CASSTADRGLSFF.

This clone was observed many times. This sequence joins TRBV2 and TRBJ2-7, with 9 bases lining up with TRBD1. Germline V gene data show CDR1 as SNHLY and CDR2 as FYNNEI. The CDR3 loop spans 13 amino acids. After removal of 5 bases from V and 4 bases from J, the junction contained 3 bases not matched to a gene. The CDR3 sequence: CASSRQGGYEQYF. CDR3 in DNA: TGTGCCAGCAGTAGACAGGGGGGATACGAGCAGTACTTC.

As regards this clone: The same CDR3 can be traced to other DNA sequences in this sample. The rearrangement links TRBV19 to TRBJ1-5, with 10 bases matching TRBD1. Germline V lookup: CDR1 LNHDA, CDR2 SQIVND (reference sequence). Trimming took 6 bases from V and 3 from J; bases not matched to a gene: 5. There are 15 residues in the CDR3. CDR3 protein: CASSPGQGNNQPQHF. In DNA, the CDR3 is TGTGCCAGTAGCCCGGGACAGGGGAACAATCAGCCCCAGCATTTT.

The gene calls are TRBV2 and TRBJ1-4; 7 nucleotides agree with TRBD1. CDR3 length: 15 amino acids. V gave up 5 bases and J gave up 7 bases; unmatched junction bases: 10. Germline assignment: CDR1 SNHLY and CDR2 FYNNEI. The CDR3: CASSPMMTGLEKLFF. The CDR3 DNA reads TGTGCCAGCAGTCCGATGATGACAGGGCTTGAAAAACTGTTTTTT.

V and J are TRBV7-8 and TRBJ2-7; TRBD1 is a possible D gene (6 bases). Trimming took 2 bases from V and 5 from J, leaving 16 bases between them. From germline, CDR1 is SGHVS and CDR2 FQNEAQ. This CDR3 is built from 15 residues. Written as DNA, the CDR3 is TGTGCCAGCAGCTTACATCAGGGGATCTCTAACGAGCAGTACTTC. Its translation: CASSLHQGISNEQYF.

V usage is TRBV19 and J usage is TRBJ2-7; D uncertain. V was shortened by 2 bases and J by 0 bases, with 5 bases between the two germline ends. The CDR3 has 13 amino acids. Germline loops: CDR1 LNHDA, CDR2 SQIVND (reference sequence). This CDR3 is CASSIQNSYEQYF. For the CDR3, the DNA is TGTGCCAGTAGTATACAGAACTCCTACGAGCAGTACTTC. Full variable domain (missing parts from reference TRBV19 and TRBJ2-7): DGGITQSPKYLFRKEGQNVTLSCEQNLNHDAMYWYRQDPGQGLRLIYYSQIVNDFQKGDIAEGYSVSREKKESFPLTVTSAQKNPTAFYLCASSIQNSYEQYFGPGTRLTVT.

This clone was recorded once. The rearrangement links TRBV5-1 to TRBJ1-3, with D possibly TRBD1 on 6 matching bases. The V and J ends lost 2 bases and 4 bases respectively, with 16 bases between them. This CDR3 region has 16 residues. CDR1 is SGHRS and CDR2 is YFSETQ in the germline V gene. The chain's CDR3 is CASSLGPRGSGNTIYF. The CDR3 DNA follows: TGCGCCAGCAGCTTAGGACCCAGGGGTTCGGGAAACACCATATATTTT.